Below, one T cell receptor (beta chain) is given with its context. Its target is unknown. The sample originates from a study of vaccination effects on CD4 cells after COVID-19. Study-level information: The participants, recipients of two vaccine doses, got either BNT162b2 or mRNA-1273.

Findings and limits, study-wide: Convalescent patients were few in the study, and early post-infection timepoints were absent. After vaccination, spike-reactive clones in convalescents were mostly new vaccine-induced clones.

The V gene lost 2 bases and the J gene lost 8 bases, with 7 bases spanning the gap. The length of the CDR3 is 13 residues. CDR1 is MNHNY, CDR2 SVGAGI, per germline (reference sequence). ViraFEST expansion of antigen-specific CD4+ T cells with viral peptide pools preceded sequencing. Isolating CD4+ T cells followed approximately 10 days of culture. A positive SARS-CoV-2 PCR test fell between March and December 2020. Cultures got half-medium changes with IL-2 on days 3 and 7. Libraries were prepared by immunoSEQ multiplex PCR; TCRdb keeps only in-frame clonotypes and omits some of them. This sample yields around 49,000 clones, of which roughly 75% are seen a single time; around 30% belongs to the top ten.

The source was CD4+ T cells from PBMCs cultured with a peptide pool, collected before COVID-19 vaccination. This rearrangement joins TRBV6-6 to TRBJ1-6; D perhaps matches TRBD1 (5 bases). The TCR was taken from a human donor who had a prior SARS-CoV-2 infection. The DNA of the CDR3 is TGTGCCAGCAGTTACGGGGCGGATTCACCCCTCCACTTT. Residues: CASSYGADSPLHF.